This T cell receptor beta chain was identified in a study of molecular identifiers for immune sequencing clone quantification. Overall study context: Four of five splits of RNA from about 20,000 or 100,000 naive CD8 cells were sequenced in replicates.

Naive CD8 library inputs spanned about 17,000 to 1,100,000 sorted cells and 10%, 30% or 50% RNA. For bulk TCR libraries, previously described methods and listed TCR primers were used. MiXCR, run by TCRdb on the PCR reads, gives a single entry per CDR3 protein. The sample lists approximately 97,000 distinct CDR3 sequences; around 30% were seen once. General observations from the study: Barcode sharing among identical TCR molecules could make large clones appear smaller.

Regarding this clonotype: Its antigen is currently unknown.

V lost 4 bases to trimming and J lost 2 bases, with 8 bases between them. CDR3 size: 13 residues. CDR1 is SNHLY and CDR2 is FYNNEI in the germline V gene. The V and J genes are TRBV2 and TRBJ2-5, with unresolved D. The sequenced sample consisted of naive CD8+ T cells from blood, with Jurkat cell RNA spiked in. Regarding subset: FACS-sorted CD8+CD4-CCR7+CD45RA+ naive T cells. The clonotype was recovered from a human donor in good health. Some libraries in this study had Jurkat cell RNA spiked in. DNA of the CDR3: TGTGCCAGCAGTGGAGCACCTCAAGAGACCCAGTACTTC. It encodes CASSGAPQETQYF.